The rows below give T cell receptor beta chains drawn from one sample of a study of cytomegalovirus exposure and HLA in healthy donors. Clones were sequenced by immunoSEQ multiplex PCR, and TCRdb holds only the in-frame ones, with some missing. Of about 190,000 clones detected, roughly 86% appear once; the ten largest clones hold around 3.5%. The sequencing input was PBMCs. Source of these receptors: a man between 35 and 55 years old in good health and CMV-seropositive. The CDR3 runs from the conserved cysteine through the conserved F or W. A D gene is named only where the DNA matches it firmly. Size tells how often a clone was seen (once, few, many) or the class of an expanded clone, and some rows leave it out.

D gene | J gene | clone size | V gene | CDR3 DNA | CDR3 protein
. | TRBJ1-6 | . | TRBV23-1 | TGCGCCAGCAGTCAATCGAGGACAGAAAATTCACCCCTCCACTTT | CASSQSRTENSPLHF
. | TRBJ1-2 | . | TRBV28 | TGTGCCAGCCAGACTCTCTATGGCTACACCTTC | CASQTLYGYTF
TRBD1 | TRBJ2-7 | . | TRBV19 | TGTGCCGGTAGTAGCCGGGACAGGGGGATCTACGAGCAGTACTTC | CAGSSRDRGIYEQYF
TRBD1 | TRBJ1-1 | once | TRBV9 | TGTGCCAGCAGCGGAAACAGGGGGCTGGGCACTGAAGCTTTCTTT | CASSGNRGLGTEAFF
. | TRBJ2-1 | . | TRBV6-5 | TGTGCCAGCAGTCCCTCGGTTGACAATGAGCAGTTCTTC | CASSPSVDNEQFF
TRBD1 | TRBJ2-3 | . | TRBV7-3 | TGTGCCAGCAGCTCGAGGGGGGGACAGGGTACAGATACGCAGTATTTT | CASSSRGGQGTDTQYF
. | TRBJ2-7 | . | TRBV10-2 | TGCGCCAGCGGAGGTCGGGACGAGCAGTACTTC | CASGGRDEQYF
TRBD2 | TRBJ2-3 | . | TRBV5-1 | TGCGCCAGCAGCTCGAGGCAGCGGGATGGCACAGATACGCAGTATTTT | CASSSRQRDGTDTQYF
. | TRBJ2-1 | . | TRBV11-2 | TGTGCCAGCAGCCCAGGGGTCAGGGCAACCAATGAGCAGTTCTTC | CASSPGVRATNEQFF
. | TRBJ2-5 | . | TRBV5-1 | TGCGCCAGCAGCTCGGGGACTGGCCAAGAGACCCAGTACTTC | CASSSGTGQETQYF
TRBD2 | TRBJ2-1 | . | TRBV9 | TGTGCCAGCAGCCCGGGACTAGCGGGGGATGTCATCAATGAGCAGTTCTTC | CASSPGLAGDVINEQFF
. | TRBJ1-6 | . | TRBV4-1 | TGCGCCAGCAGCCGCCAGCCGCGTGGGAGTTCTTATAATTCACCCCTCCACTTT | CASSRQPRGSSYNSPLHF
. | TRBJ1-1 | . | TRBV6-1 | TGTGCCAGCAGTTCGGTGCAGGTGAACACTGAAGCTTTCTTT | CASSSVQVNTEAFF
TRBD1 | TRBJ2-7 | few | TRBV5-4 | TGTGCCAGCAGCGACCGGGACAGGGGAGGCGAGCAGTACTTC | CASSDRDRGGEQYF
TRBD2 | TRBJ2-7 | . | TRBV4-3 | TGCGCCAGCAGCCAAGCCCAAGCGGGAGGCCACTCCTACGAGCAGTACTTC | CASSQAQAGGHSYEQYF
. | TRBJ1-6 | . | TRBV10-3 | TGTGCCATCAGTGAGGCTACAGGGAATTCACCCCTCCACTTT | CAISEATGNSPLHF
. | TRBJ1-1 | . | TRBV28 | TGTGCCAGCAGCTTGACAGGAACGAACACTGAAGCTTTCTTT | CASSLTGTNTEAFF
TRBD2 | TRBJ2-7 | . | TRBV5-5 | TGTGCCAGCAGCTTGACTAGCGGGAGGGCCGTTTACGAGCAGTACTTC | CASSLTSGRAVYEQYF